The clone carrying this T cell receptor (beta chain) was counted a few times. This CDR3 spans 15 amino acids. Germline V CDR1 and CDR2: SGHRS, YFSETQ. The J segment lost 5 bases and the V segment lost 0 bases, leaving 5 bases of the junction unmatched. These data belong to a study of blood T cell repertoires in COVID-19. Sequencing used immunoSEQ multiplex PCR; TCRdb keeps in-frame clones, though not all of them. The data contain more than 120,000 clones, more than 75% of them singletons. The sequence was collected from a human donor in a cohort sampled during active COVID-19. V usage is TRBV5-1 and J usage is TRBJ1-5; 7 bases agree with TRBD1. The material sequenced was peripheral blood. The CDR3 sequence is CASSLDGTAYQPQHF. The CDR3 bases are TGCGCCAGCAGCTTGGATGGGACAGCTTATCAGCCCCAGCATTTT.